One and the same sample provided the 21 T cell receptor beta chains below, sequenced in a study of blood T cell repertoires in COVID-19 (dated by TCRdb to 2020 to 2022). Library method: the immunoSEQ multiplex PCR assay. TCRdb provides this immuneACCESS table in a form limited to in-frame rearrangements. Some clones are lacking; in checked studies, under half of them reflect an unresolved V gene, and why the rest are absent is not known. The sample data list around 64,000 clones, and over 75% of these were observed just once. 2.5% to 3.5% of the sample is in the top ten clones. The sequenced material came from peripheral blood. These receptors all come from a middle-aged man with active COVID-19.

Only a few counts were recorded for this clone. The chain recombines TRBV7-9 with TRBJ2-2, with D hard to call. The CDR3 is 13 amino acids. From germline, CDR1 is SEHNR and CDR2 FQNEAQ (reference sequence). Deletions cut 1 base from V and 6 bases from J, with 6 bases between. The CDR3 DNA reads TGTGCCAGCAGCTTAGTACTGTCCGGGGAGCTGTTTTTT. Translated, it gives CASSLVLSGELFF.

The chain couples TRBV10-3 to TRBJ1-2; maybe TRBD1 (6 bases). The CDR3 has 13 amino acids. V was trimmed by 8 bases and J by 4 bases, leaving 14 bases between them. Looked up from germline, CDR1 is ENHRY and CDR2 is SYGVKD. The CDR3 loop reads CAIAGAWGYGYTF. CDR3 nucleotides: TGTGCCATCGCGGGGGCCTGGGGCTATGGCTACACCTTC.

The CDR3 coding sequence is TGCGCCAGCAGCCCCCGAGCGGGAGGGACCACAGATACGCAGTATTTT. Translating gives CASSPRAGGTTDTQYF. The rearrangement uses TRBV5-1 and TRBJ2-3; TRBD2 aligns across 10 bases. The germline gives CDR1 SGHRS, CDR2 YFSETQ. The CDR3 has 16 amino acids. J was trimmed by 2 bases and V by 4 bases; bases with no gene match: 7. The full variable domain, completed using reference TRBV5-1 and TRBJ2-3, is KAGVTQTPRYLIKTRGQQVTLSCSPISGHRSVSWYQQTPGQGLQFLFEYFSETQRNKGNFPGRFSGRQFSNSRSEMNVSTLELGDSALYLCASSPRAGGTTDTQYFGPGTRLTVL.

On this clone: A read error is likely, as this CDR3 ends without the conserved phenylalanine or tryptophan. Because the CDR3's place on the DNA is in doubt, the DNA is left out and the CDR3 is given as listed by TCRdb. The V and J genes are TRBV28 and TRBJ1-1. The CDR3 length is 12 residues, termini included. Germline CDR1 and CDR2: MDHEN and SYDVKM. CDR3 amino acids: CASSYRGGAIGN.

This clone was seen more than once but under ten times. The rearrangement links TRBV5-4 to TRBJ2-7, with TRBD2 identical over 10 bases. The CDR3 length is 17 residues. The junction had 10 bases not matched to a gene; V was cut back by 1 base and J by 3 bases. Germline V gene sequence: CDR1 SGHNT, CDR2 YYREEE (reference sequence). The CDR3 region has the DNA TGTGCCAGCAGCTTGTGGCCAGCGGGAGGGCGGAACTACGAGCAGTACTTC. Residues: CASSLWPAGGRNYEQYF.

The chain carries TRBV9 and TRBJ2-7; 9 nucleotides align to TRBD2. This CDR3 contains 15 residues. The germline gives CDR1 SGDLS, CDR2 YYNGEE. V gave up 0 bases and J gave up 2 bases; unmatched junction bases: 3. For the CDR3, the DNA is TGTGCCAGCAGCGTAGAGCCTAGCGGGACCTACGAGCAGTACTTC. Amino acid sequence: CASSVEPSGTYEQYF.

The J gene is TRBJ2-7, the V gene TRBV18, with 7 bases identical to TRBD2. V was pared by 3 bases and J by 0 bases, with 11 bases of the junction left unmatched. The CDR3 has 17 amino acids. In germline, CDR1 is KGHSH, CDR2 LQKENI. The CDR3 loop is CASSPVSLAVLSYEQYF. In DNA form, the CDR3 reads TGTGCCAGCTCACCCGTGAGTCTAGCGGTTCTCTCCTACGAGCAGTACTTC.

The chain uses TRBV30 and TRBJ2-1, with D possibly TRBD1 on 6 matching bases. There are 13 residues in the CDR3. Trimming left V 3 bases short and J 3 bases short, with 9 bases between. Germline V gene lookup returns CDR1 GTSNPN and CDR2 SVGIG (reference sequence). For the CDR3, the DNA is TGTGCCTGGAGGGGGGCGGACTACAATGAGCAGTTCTTC. It encodes CAWRGADYNEQFF.

The chain is built from TRBV5-6 and TRBJ2-5, with TRBD2 as a possible D gene (6 bases). There are 14 residues in the CDR3. V shed 0 bases and J shed 4 bases, with 10 bases lying between them. Germline CDR1 SGHDT, CDR2 YYEEEE. This CDR3 is CASSLGAGPETQYF. DNA for the CDR3: TGTGCCAGCAGCTTGGGGGCGGGGCCAGAGACCCAGTACTTC.

The V and J genes are TRBV3-1 (or the pseudogene TRBV3-2) and TRBJ1-2; the D gene is possibly TRBD1 (6 bases). The CDR3 runs 15 residues. The V end lost 5 bases, the J end lost 3 bases, and 16 bases lay between the germline ends. The germline V gene encodes CDR1 LGHDT and CDR2 YNNKEL (reference sequence). CDR3 nucleotide sequence: TGTGCCAGCAGCGCTACAGGGAAGATTCACTATGGCTACACCTTC. Encoded protein: CASSATGKIHYGYTF.

This chain uses TRBV6-5 with TRBJ2-5; 8 bases agree with TRBD2. V shed 7 bases and J 4 bases; nucleotides not matched to a gene: 5. The CDR3 runs to 13 residues. Germline lookup yields CDR1 MNHEY and CDR2 SVGAGI. In nucleotides, the CDR3 is TGTGCCAGCAACCCCGGGGGGGGAGAGACCCAGTACTTC. Protein sequence: CASNPGGGETQYF.

The chain uses TRBV2 and TRBJ2-5; possibly TRBD2 for D (5 bases). Between the trimmed V and J ends, which lost 7 bases and 1 base, there was a span of 13 bases. CDR3 size: 14 residues. The germline CDR1 and CDR2 sequences are SNHLY and FYNNEI. The CDR3 protein is CASNSAGVQETQYF. In DNA, the CDR3 is TGTGCCAGCAACAGCGCGGGTGTCCAAGAGACCCAGTACTTC.

V and J are TRBV28 and TRBJ1-1, with 9 bases fitting TRBD1. The CDR3 is 17 residues long. The V gene's germline CDR1 is MDHEN and CDR2 SYDVKM. V gave up 2 bases and J gave up 5 bases; unmatched junction bases: 12. For the CDR3, the DNA is TGTGCCAGCAGTTTAGGGGGGACAGGGCCCTTGGGAACTGAAGCTTTCTTT. This encodes CASSLGGTGPLGTEAFF.

This chain joins TRBV5-5 and TRBJ1-1; D unresolved. Germline V gene sequence: CDR1 SGHKS, CDR2 YYEKEE (reference sequence). The CDR3 sequence is 15 residues long. V was trimmed by 4 bases and J by 3 bases, leaving 16 bases between them. As DNA, the CDR3 is TGTGCCAGCAGCCTAAGGCCATGGCGGGACACTGAAGCTTTCTTT. Translation gives CASSLRPWRDTEAFF.

CDR3 loop: CASSPGGGATYEQYF. DNA for the CDR3: TGTGCCAGCAGCCCCGGAGGGGGGGCAACCTACGAGCAGTACTTC. The genes are TRBV7-3 and TRBJ2-7; D possibly corresponds to TRBD2 (7 bases). Germline CDR1 reads SGHTA; CDR2 reads FQGTGA. The CDR3 is made up of 15 amino acids. The ends were cut back, 5 bases at V and 2 bases at J, with 16 bases in the middle.

This chain joins TRBV7-3 and TRBJ1-1; no clear D gene. Trimming took 4 bases from V and 0 from J, leaving 12 bases between them. The CDR3 has 15 amino acids. Per germline, CDR1 SGHTA and CDR2 FQGTGA. CDR3 sequence reads: CASSSWTAMNTEAFF. The CDR3 DNA sequence: TGTGCCAGCAGCTCCTGGACTGCGATGAACACTGAAGCTTTCTTT.

The V call is TRBV29-1, the J call TRBJ2-1, with TRBD2 identical over 14 bases. In germline, CDR1 is SQVTM, CDR2 ANQGSEA. The CDR3 runs to 13 residues. Losses at the gene ends were 7 bases for V and 6 bases for J; bases not matched to a gene: 2. The CDR3 DNA sequence: TGCAGCGGGGGACTAGCGGGAGTCAATGAGCAGTTCTTC. Protein product: CSGGLAGVNEQFF.

The CDR3 DNA is TGTGCCAGCAGCTTCGACAGGGGCCAAGAGACCCAGTACTTC. Encoded protein: CASSFDRGQETQYF. The V call is TRBV7-8, the J call TRBJ2-5, with 8 bases that match TRBD1. The CDR3 length is 14 residues. The V gene's germline CDR1 is SGHVS and CDR2 FQNEAQ. Trimming cost V 3 bases and J 1 base; bases outside gene matches: 1.

Turning to this clone: At one end, the junction sequence differs from germline, possibly due to a read error. V usage is TRBV7-7 and J usage is TRBJ2-2, with 7 bases fitting TRBD2. Per the germline V gene, CDR1 is SSHAT and CDR2 is FNYEAQ (reference sequence). The CDR3 sequence is 15 residues long. CDR3 in amino acids: CASSRGVAGTGELFF. CDR3 in DNA: TGTGCTAGCAGCAGAGGGGTAGCGGGCACCGGGGAGCTGTTTTTT.

CDR3 protein: CASSHLVLNEKLFF. The CDR3 region has the DNA TGTGCCAGCAGCCACCTAGTATTAAATGAAAAACTGTTTTTT. The rearrangement uses TRBV4-2 and TRBJ1-4; D is uncertain. Looked up from germline, CDR1 is LGHNA and CDR2 is YNFKEQ. V lost 3 bases and J lost 5, with 10 bases in between. The CDR3 consists of 14 residues.

This clone has a single count. The chain carries TRBV28 and TRBJ1-1, with 9 bases identical to TRBD1. CDR1 is MDHEN and CDR2 is SYDVKM in the germline V gene. V lost 6 bases to trimming and J lost 3 bases; unmatched junction nucleotides: 2. CDR3 size: 13 residues. CDR3 protein: CASRGDRDTEAFF. The CDR3 DNA sequence: TGTGCCAGCAGGGGGGACAGGGACACTGAAGCTTTCTTT.